This is a list of T cell receptor beta chains from one sample in a study of regulatory T cells in long-lasting Graves disease. TCRdb re-called the multiplex PCR reads with MiXCR, one entry per CDR3 protein. The table includes hundreds of thousands of distinct CDR3 sequences, about 16% detected once. The sample also formed part of further work on T cells in Graves' hyperthyroidism and ophthalmopathy.

Sample: peripheral blood mononuclear cells (PBMCs), taken at new diagnosis, from a patient treated with antithyroid drugs. Source of these receptors: a man younger than 35 with Graves disease. Both conserved end residues are part of each CDR3.

TRBV12-3/TRBV12-4	TRBJ1-5	CASSVTGTQHF
TRBV3-1	TRBJ2-1	CASSQPGLAISF
TRBV4-1	TRBJ2-7	CASSLGIGTGGNEQYF
TRBV27	TRBJ2-2	CASRNRGAGELFF
TRBV28	TRBJ2-3	CASSLPGTSVTDTQYF
TRBV7-8	TRBJ2-2	CASSSASGLYTGELFF
TRBV20-1	TRBJ2-1	CSATLGTGLVMDEQFF
TRBV6-1	TRBJ2-2	CASRRTSGSNTGELFF
TRBV6-1	TRBJ2-7	CASSEGLADSYEQYF
TRBV28	TRBJ1-2	CASSLTGDPNYGYTF
TRBV20-1	TRBJ2-7	CSAPYLTELDEQYF
TRBV9	TRBJ2-7	CASSPSELKLREQYF
TRBV28	TRBJ2-3	CASIHHGGRGADTQYF
TRBV5-1	TRBJ2-5	CASSLPSGSGETQYF
TRBV28	TRBJ2-4	CASRQGAAKNIQYF
TRBV29-1	TRBJ2-5	CSATWGWGTPVYF
TRBV5-4	TRBJ1-2	CASSPRTGDGYTF
TRBV25-1	TRBJ2-1	CASSELGIGTSGNEQFF
TRBV2	TRBJ1-2	CASNRGQGAGGYTF
TRBV6-2/TRBV6-3	TRBJ2-5	CASIFRDGQETQYF
TRBV11-2	TRBJ2-7	CASRPARVVYEQYF
TRBV19	TRBJ2-7	CASSIRRESYEQYF
TRBV29-1	TRBJ2-3	CSVGALMGGTQYF
TRBV20-1	TRBJ2-7	CSAMVQGAYEQYF
TRBV5-4	TRBJ1-6	CASRPGRNNSPLHF
TRBV5-1	TRBJ2-3	CANSLRDTQYF
TRBV5-1	TRBJ2-7	CASSLEDGTYEQYF
TRBV28	TRBJ2-3	CASSLLALSTDTQYF
TRBV27	TRBJ2-3	CASSLYGTDTQYF
TRBV6-9	TRBJ1-2	CASSYSDRDGYTF
TRBV2	TRBJ1-5	CASSEGKPQHF
TRBV27	TRBJ1-6	CASTLLTPQGAYNSPLHF
TRBV2	TRBJ2-3	CASRLTGDNADTQYF
TRBV27	TRBJ2-5	CARITSGTVFGYQETQYF
TRBV6-1	TRBJ1-1	CASSELGQKSPFF
TRBV12-3/TRBV12-4	TRBJ2-5	CASSLLPGQIQETQYF
TRBV5-1	TRBJ2-1	CASSSTGYGDEQFF
TRBV7-3	TRBJ2-2	CASSHTSGSSTGELFF
TRBV15	TRBJ1-1	CATSREGYFTEAFF
TRBV20-1	TRBJ2-7	CSARDFLGKVQGSSEQYF
TRBV5-1	TRBJ2-5	CASSSYGDNQETQYF
TRBV11-3	TRBJ2-2	CASSFSFGELFF
TRBV12-5	TRBJ2-1	CASGLVLRREKNEQFF
TRBV20-1	TRBJ1-1	CSGRGNLGGGTEAFF
TRBV5-1	TRBJ1-2	CASSSGGTHHGYGYTF